The 17 T cell receptor beta chains reported below all come from one sample, sequenced in a study of graft-versus-host responses after intestinal transplantation. Data came from immunoSEQ multiplex PCR; TCRdb stores just in-frame clones and leaves some out. The data hold fewer than 90,000 clones, with around 93% observed a single time. No antigen has been assigned to these receptors. The input for sequencing was unstimulated CD4+ T cells sorted from spleen or lymph node cells, taken before transplant. These receptors were collected from a human donor who was the organ donor for an intestinal transplant.

The gene calls are TRBV27 and TRBJ2-2; D is unclear. Germline V gene sequence: CDR1 MNHEY, CDR2 SMNVEV (reference sequence). This CDR3 is built from 14 residues. Trimming left V 3 bases short and J 1 base short, with 6 bases between. The CDR3 bases are TGTGCCAGCAGTTTGTGGGGGAACACCGGGGAGCTGTTTTTT. This sequence encodes CASSLWGNTGELFF.

The chain carries TRBV7-2 and TRBJ1-4; D is unresolved. Germline CDR1 and CDR2: SGHTA and FQGNSA. CDR3 length equals 13 residues. V was shortened by 3 bases and J by 8 bases, with 10 bases between the two germline ends. The CDR3: CASSFRGVEKLFF. The CDR3 nucleotides are TGTGCCAGCAGCTTCCGGGGAGTCGAAAAACTGTTTTTT.

This chain links TRBV7-8 with TRBJ1-3; D gene ambiguous. This CDR3 comprises 15 residues. Deletions cut 0 bases from V and 1 base from J, with 7 bases between. Germline V gives CDR1 SGHVS, CDR2 FQNEAQ. CDR3 sequence: CASSLAADSGNTIYF. CDR3 nucleotides: TGTGCCAGCAGCTTAGCGGCAGATTCTGGAAACACCATATATTTT.

This chain joins TRBV9 and TRBJ2-1, with D uncertain. V was trimmed by 0 bases and J by 0 bases, leaving 13 bases between them. This CDR3 comprises 17 residues. Looked up from germline, CDR1 is SGDLS and CDR2 is YYNGEE. CDR3 region: CASSVAGRISSYNEQFF. Here the CDR3 DNA reads TGTGCCAGCAGCGTAGCCGGGCGGATTAGCTCCTACAATGAGCAGTTCTTC.

The CDR3 DNA reads as TGTGCCAGCAGTTACTCAGAGGGGGGATCCTACAATGAGCAGTTCTTC. Translated, it gives CASSYSEGGSYNEQFF. The chain carries TRBV6-5 and TRBJ2-1; TRBD1 or TRBD2 may be the D gene (6 bases each). This CDR3 has 16 residues. The V gene lost 0 bases and the J gene lost 1 base, with 10 bases spanning the gap. The V gene's germline CDR1 is MNHEY and CDR2 SVGAGI.

V is TRBV6-1 and J is TRBJ2-1; 12 bases agree with TRBD2. With 6 bases clipped from V and 6 bases from J, the junction kept 6 bases outside the gene matches. This CDR3 comprises 15 residues. CDR1 is MNHNS and CDR2 is SASEGT in the germline V gene. Here the CDR3 DNA reads TGTGCCAGCAGGGGACGGACTAGCGGGGTCAATGAGCAGTTCTTC. Protein sequence: CASRGRTSGVNEQFF.

This chain connects TRBV27 to TRBJ2-7, with D possibly being TRBD1 or TRBD2 (5 bases each). Germline V CDR1 and CDR2: MNHEY, SMNVEV (reference sequence). The CDR3 has 15 amino acids. The V and J ends lost 0 bases and 7 bases respectively, with 16 bases between them. The CDR3 region has the DNA TGTGCCAGCAGTTTATCGAGGGGCCCACGCGGTGAGCAGTACTTC. Its translation is CASSLSRGPRGEQYF.

This clone was counted a single time. This chain links TRBV15 with TRBJ2-3, with TRBD2 matching over 13 bases. The CDR3 runs to 17 residues. Germline V gene data show CDR1 as LNHNV and CDR2 as YYDKDF (reference sequence). With V trimmed by 3 bases and J by 1 base, 4 bases remained unmatched. The CDR3 region has the DNA TGTGCCACCAGCAGCGGGGGACTAGCGGGACGCACAGATACGCAGTATTTT. The encoded protein is CATSSGGLAGRTDTQYF.

The chain couples TRBV5-6 to TRBJ2-1, with unresolved D. The CDR3 contains 15 residues. V shed 4 bases and J shed 3 bases, with 14 bases lying between them. CDR1 and CDR2 (germline): SGHDT, YYEEEE. CDR3: CASSEEGYYYNEQFF. In DNA, the CDR3 is TGTGCCAGCAGCGAGGAAGGGTATTACTACAATGAGCAGTTCTTC.

The gene calls are TRBV10-3 and TRBJ1-2, with TRBD1 matching 7 bases. V shed 3 bases, J shed 8 bases, and the junction held 9 bases outside the gene matches. Germline assignment: CDR1 ENHRY and CDR2 SYGVKD. CDR3 length: 14 residues. CDR3 sequence: CAISDILQGKGYTF. Written as DNA, the CDR3 is TGTGCCATCAGTGACATTTTACAGGGGAAAGGCTACACCTTC.

This chain connects TRBV28 to TRBJ2-1; the D is unclear. Deletions cut 5 bases from V and 8 bases from J, with 13 bases between. This CDR3 has 13 residues. Germline CDR1 is MDHEN and CDR2 is SYDVKM. CDR3 sequence: CASSPPLYYEQFF. The CDR3 nucleotides read TGTGCCAGCAGTCCCCCTCTCTATTATGAGCAGTTCTTC.

The chain links TRBV27 to TRBJ2-1; maybe TRBD2 (5 bases). Germline CDR1 MNHEY, CDR2 SMNVEV (reference sequence). This CDR3 region has 13 residues. Trimming left V 7 bases short and J 2 bases short, with 9 bases between. CDR3 amino acids: CASTGYTYNEQFF. The CDR3, as DNA: TGTGCCAGCACGGGGTACACCTACAATGAGCAGTTCTTC.

This chain connects TRBV6-6 to TRBJ1-1, with 9 bases matching TRBD1. After removal of 6 bases from V and 3 bases from J, the junction contained 5 bases not matched to a gene. This CDR3 spans 14 amino acids. The germline V gene has CDR1 MNHNY and CDR2 SVGAGI (reference sequence). The CDR3 here is CASSGGQGHTEAFF. The CDR3 DNA follows: TGTGCCAGCAGCGGGGGACAGGGCCACACTGAAGCTTTCTTT.

The CDR3 DNA is TGCGCCAGCAGCTTTCTAATCGGGACGGGTAATTCACCCCTCCACTTT. Translated: CASSFLIGTGNSPLHF. V and J are TRBV5-1 and TRBJ1-6; the D gene is possibly TRBD1 (5 bases). The CDR3 covers 16 residues. Germline lookup yields CDR1 SGHRS and CDR2 YFSETQ. V shed 2 bases and J shed 6 bases, with 15 bases lying between them.

The chain links TRBV7-3 to TRBJ2-7, with D perhaps matching TRBD1 (5 bases). The germline V gene has CDR1 SGHTA and CDR2 FQGTGA. This CDR3 has 13 residues. V was pared by 2 bases and J by 5 bases, with 10 bases between. CDR3 nucleotide sequence: TGTGCCAGCAGCTTATCAGGGTCTGACGAGCAGTACTTC. It yields the protein CASSLSGSDEQYF.

J is TRBJ2-1 and V is TRBV5-1, with D perhaps assigned TRBD1 or TRBD2 (6 bases each). The CDR3 extends over 18 amino acids. Looked up from germline, CDR1 is SGHRS and CDR2 is YFSETQ. Trimming pared 1 base from V and 0 bases from J, leaving 17 bases between. The DNA for the CDR3 is TGCGCCAGCAGCTTGAAGGGCTTAGGGGGGAGCTCCTACAATGAGCAGTTCTTC. It specifies CASSLKGLGGSSYNEQFF.

The chain couples TRBV30 to TRBJ2-4; D unclear. The CDR3 is 12 amino acids. The germline V gene encodes CDR1 GTSNPN and CDR2 SVGIG (reference sequence). CDR3 sequence reads: CALVSAKNIQYF. The CDR3 bases are TGTGCTCTGGTATCCGCCAAAAACATTCAGTACTTC.